Each of the 9 T cell receptor beta chains below was sequenced from the same sample in a study of blood T cells in healthy people across ages. The second PCR ran about 6 to 12 cycles with a sample-barcoded 5' primer and J-beta primers. TCRdb re-called the 5' RACE reads with MiXCR, one entry per CDR3 protein. Found here are hundreds of thousands of distinct CDR3 sequences, approximately 21% of them singletons; the top ten hold 3% to 4%. Material: blood. The origin of the receptors is a man between 65 and 85 years old in good health.

The rearrangement uses TRBV11-1 and TRBJ2-7; D uncertain. CDR3 size: 13 residues. CDR1 and CDR2 (germline): SGHAT, FQDESV (reference sequence). Trimming stripped 3 bases from V and 3 bases from J, with 9 bases between. The CDR3 here is CASSLSALYEQYF. DNA for the CDR3: TGTGCCAGCAGCTTGTCAGCGCTCTACGAGCAGTACTTC.

Concerning this clonotype: A read error is possible here, since a much larger clone lies one base away. This rearrangement joins TRBV25-1 to TRBJ2-5, with TRBD1 as a possible D gene (5 bases). Germline-derived CDR1 and CDR2 are MGHDK and SYGVNS. There are 11 residues in the CDR3. With 8 bases removed from V and 1 base from J, the gap between germline ends came to 5 bases. CDR3 coding DNA: TGTGCCAGCGGGGCCCAAGAGACCCAGTACTTC. Translated, it gives CASGAQETQYF.

In this sample, this clonotype turned up once. The chain uses TRBV9 and TRBJ2-7; a possible D gene is TRBD2 (5 bases). The CDR3 consists of 15 residues. The V end lost 4 bases, the J end lost 3 bases, and 17 bases lay between the germline ends. Germline CDR1 is SGDLS and CDR2 is YYNGEE. CDR3 sequence: CASSPGGEIGYEQYF. The DNA for the CDR3 is TGTGCCAGCAGCCCCGGAGGAGAAATTGGCTACGAGCAGTACTTC.

This clonotype came up a few times. The CDR3 is CASSSLLSSTDTQYF. The CDR3 DNA reads TGTGCCAGCAGCTCGTTACTGAGTAGCACAGATACGCAGTATTTT. This rearrangement joins TRBV7-9 to TRBJ2-3; D remains ambiguous. The CDR3 length is 15 residues. The ends were cut back, 4 bases at V and 0 bases at J, with 11 bases in the middle. Germline V gene sequence: CDR1 SEHNR, CDR2 FQNEAQ (reference sequence).

V is TRBV2 and J is TRBJ2-2, with 7 bases fitting TRBD2. The V segment lost 4 bases and the J segment 6 bases; nucleotides outside the gene matches: 5. Germline loops: CDR1 SNHLY, CDR2 FYNNEI. This CDR3 region has 14 residues. The CDR3, as DNA: TGTGCCAGCAGTGGGTTTCGGGGGGCCGGGGAGCTGTTTTTT. It is translated as CASSGFRGAGELFF.

A note on this clonotype: One end of the junction is discordant with germline, which a read error may explain. The gene calls are TRBV27 and TRBJ1-5; D not resolved. The CDR3 has 17 amino acids. Germline CDR1 reads MNHEY; CDR2 reads SMNVEV (reference sequence). The CDR3 sequence is CASGLSRITRSNQPQHF. The CDR3 DNA reads as TGTGCCAGCGGTTTATCGAGGATCACAAGGAGCAATCAGCCCCAGCATTTT.

The chain recombines TRBV10-3 with TRBJ2-5; D perhaps matches TRBD2 (5 bases). The CDR3 covers 14 residues. V gave up 0 bases and J gave up 6 bases, with 11 bases separating them. In germline, CDR1 is ENHRY, CDR2 SYGVKD. DNA of the CDR3: TGTGCCATCAGTGAGTCGAGAGGGTCCCAGACCCAGTACTTC. The encoded protein is CAISESRGSQTQYF.

V is TRBV11-2 and J is TRBJ2-5; weak D call: TRBD2 (6 bases). Trimming took 3 bases from V and 1 from J, leaving 15 bases between them. The CDR3 runs to 16 residues. CDR1 and CDR2 (germline): SGHAT, FQNNGV. The CDR3 DNA reads TGTGCCAGCAGCTTTGGTTCGGGAGCGGGCCAAGAGACCCAGTACTTC. Translating it yields CASSFGSGAGQETQYF.

This clonotype occurred a few times. The chain carries TRBV6-5 and TRBJ2-1, with D perhaps TRBD2 (7 bases). This CDR3 has 12 residues. In germline, CDR1 is MNHEY, CDR2 SVGAGI. The V and J ends lost 7 bases and 6 bases respectively, with 10 bases between them. This CDR3 reads CASKRGGNEQFF. Written as DNA, the CDR3 is TGTGCCAGCAAAAGGGGGGGCAATGAGCAGTTCTTC.